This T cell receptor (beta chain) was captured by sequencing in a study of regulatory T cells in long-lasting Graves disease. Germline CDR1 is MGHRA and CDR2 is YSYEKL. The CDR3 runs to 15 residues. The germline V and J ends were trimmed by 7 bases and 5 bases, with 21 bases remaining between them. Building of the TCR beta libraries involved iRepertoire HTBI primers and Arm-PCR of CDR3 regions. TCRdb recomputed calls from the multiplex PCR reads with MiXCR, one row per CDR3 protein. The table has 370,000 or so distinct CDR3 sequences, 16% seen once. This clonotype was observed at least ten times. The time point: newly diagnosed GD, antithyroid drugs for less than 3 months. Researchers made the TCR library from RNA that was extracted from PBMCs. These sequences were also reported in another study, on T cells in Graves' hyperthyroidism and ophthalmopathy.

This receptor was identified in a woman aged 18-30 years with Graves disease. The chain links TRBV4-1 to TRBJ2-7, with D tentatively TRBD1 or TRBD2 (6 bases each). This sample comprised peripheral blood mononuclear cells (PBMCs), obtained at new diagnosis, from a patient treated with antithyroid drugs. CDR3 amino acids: CASTGVGGRMNEQYF. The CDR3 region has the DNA TGCGCCAGCACCGGGGTGGGGGGCCGAATGAACGAGCAGTACTTC.